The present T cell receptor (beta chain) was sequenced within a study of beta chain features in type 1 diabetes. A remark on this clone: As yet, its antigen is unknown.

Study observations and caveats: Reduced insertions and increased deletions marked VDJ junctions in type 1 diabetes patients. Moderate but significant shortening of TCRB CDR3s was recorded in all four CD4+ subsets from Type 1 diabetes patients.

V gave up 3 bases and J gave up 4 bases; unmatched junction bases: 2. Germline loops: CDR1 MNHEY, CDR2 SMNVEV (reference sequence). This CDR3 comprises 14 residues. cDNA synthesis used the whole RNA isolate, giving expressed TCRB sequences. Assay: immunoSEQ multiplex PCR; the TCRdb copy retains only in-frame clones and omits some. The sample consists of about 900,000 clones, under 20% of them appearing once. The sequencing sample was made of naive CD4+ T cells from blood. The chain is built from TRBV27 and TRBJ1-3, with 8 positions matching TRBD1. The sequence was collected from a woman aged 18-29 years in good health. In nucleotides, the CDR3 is TGTGCCAGCAGTTTGACAGGGGTGGGAAACACCATATATTTT. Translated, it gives CASSLTGVGNTIYF.